The present entry profiles one T cell receptor (beta chain) with its context. Its antigen is not yet known. No quality values exist for individual bases; no much larger clone is one base distant. The library was generated by the immunoSEQ multiplex PCR assay. A mixture of 60 forward primers for TCR Vbeta segments and 13 reverse primers for TCR Jbeta segments was used in the multiplex PCR. The CDR3 region of rearranged TCR beta genes was amplified from genomic DNA by a multiplex PCR assay. On the Illumina HiSeq System, the amplified TCR beta libraries were sequenced as 87-base-pair reads. Per the source publication's procedure: In a later analysis, about 80 million unique TCR beta chains were counted across the 500 to 850 repertoires, and about 9.9 million of these chains were shared by at least two donors. To remove PCR and sequencing errors, raw reads were error-corrected and collapsed into unique sequences using a nearest-neighbor algorithm that merged closely related sequences. To assign V, D and J gene segments, CDR3 sequences were aligned to IMGT reference sequences. For a sequence to be retained, a match of at least six nucleotides to both a V gene segment and a J gene segment was required. A rearrangement was called productive if the CDR3 had no stop codons and remained in frame with V and J, and every other rearrangement was called non-productive. Following IMGT convention, CDR3 was defined as the stretch from the second conserved V-encoded cysteine up to the conserved J-encoded phenylalanine. Sequences without an unambiguous match to a single V gene segment were excluded from the earlier analysis of about 600 of the donors. An earlier analysis of approximately 590 of the donors classified V segments as functional when productive rearrangements were above 56.7% and as segregating when the standard deviation between donors was above 5%. A statistical classification framework was built to diagnose cytomegalovirus status from the catalog of TCR beta chain sequences. In a later analysis, V and J genes were assigned by comparing TCR nucleotide sequences against IMGT/GENE-DB human TR gene sequences. Using the TCRdist pipeline, a later analysis assigned CDR3 sequences along with most-parsimonious VDJ recombination scenarios. In a later analysis, each TCR beta chain was defined by its CDR3 amino acid sequence together with its V-gene family, and reads lacking a unique V-gene family were excluded. A later analysis removed 592 highly shared, low-generation-probability nucleotide sequences to deal with suspected cross-contamination and a sequencing artifact. A later analysis calculated a clonal expansion index for each public chain from normalized within-repertoire ranks of inferred template counts. A later analysis computed generation probabilities with a VDJ recombination model fitted to out-of-frame rearrangements, and checked the results against IGoR. In a later analysis, hypergeometric tests were used to score TCR-TCR, TCR-HLA and TCR-CMV co-occurrence, with a repertoire-size bias correction applied to TCR pairs. To estimate false discovery rates, a later analysis permuted the HLA or CMV assignments 20 times. In a later analysis, co-occurring TCRs were grouped using DBSCAN, and TCRdist sequence similarity was added for clustering within HLA-allele-positive subsets. Repertoires with fewer than 30,000 or more than 120,000 public chains, plus five repertoires with anomalous nucleotide sharing, were excluded from co-occurrence clustering. This is the immuneACCESS table as TCRdb keeps it, with only in-frame sequences that have V and J called. A part of the clones is gone; compared with another copy, unresolved V genes explain less than half, and the rest is unexplained. From that table come the V and J calls and clone size; the DNA was used to work out D and trimming. For this sample the table gives about 150,000 clones, of which about 75% were detected only once. The ten largest clones add up to over 1.1% of the sample.

The cohort consisted of approximately 670 healthy bone marrow donors. At the time of sampling, all cohort members were nominally healthy, though unrecorded immune exposures were likely present. The donor tested CMV seronegative and was one of the 352 seronegative cohort members. Each donor provided a peripheral blood sample, and peripheral blood mononuclear cells were used for TCR beta sequencing. Genomic DNA extraction from the blood cell samples was performed with the Qiagen DNeasy Blood Extraction Kit. The data originate from a study of cytomegalovirus exposure and HLA in healthy donors (dated by TCRdb to about 2017). As for the study more broadly: An earlier analysis of approximately 640 of the donors reported about 250 Gb of sequence data and around 110 million unique TCR beta sequences from about 179 million T cells. Approximately 300 gigabases of sequencing data and 70 million to 85 million unique TCR sequences were included in an early release covering roughly 700 HLA-typed donors. Typing coverage varied by locus: roughly 629-640 donors for A, B, C, DRB1 and DQB1; approximately 560 for DQA1; over 600 for DPA1; approximately 490 for DPB1. All discovery cohort repertoires had been generated using a single sequencing platform. Genome-wide SNP genotypes for about 60% of the roughly 670 donors were used in a later genetic analysis, which treated that subset as a discovery cohort. Roughly five DR-DQ haplotypes were handled as single units for association and clustering, since linkage in the cohort was strong. The study combined high-throughput TCR immunosequencing, statistical association of individual TCRs with disease status, and machine learning to predict cytomegalovirus infection status. An earlier analysis of 587 of the donors applied high-throughput TCR beta sequencing to assess whether each TCR beta V gene segment acted as functional or pseudogenic. Of the roughly 430 genotyped donors, 65% to 90% fell in the genetic ancestry cluster associated with self-reported Caucasian donors. Alongside the repertoire data, information on donor age, sex, ethnicity and CMV serostatus was compiled. The later analysis used no new phenotypic data to find candidate immune exposures, relying instead on TCR beta sequences and their occurrence across donors. HLA typing covered class I and class II loci at four-digit resolution. Along with the approximately 700-subject first cohort, a separate validation cohort of over a hundred different subjects was used. Using immunosequencing, the study profiled T cell repertoires from about 620 subjects and related those repertoires to cytomegalovirus serostatus. In a later analysis, previously published TCR beta repertoires from 666 donors were re-analyzed and high-resolution HLA genotyping was added so that TCR occurrence patterns could be studied. The study was designed to test whether signatures of past pathogen exposure could be identified by cataloging public T cell receptors. Among a few hundred genotyped donors of the cohort, an average of 235,054 unique TCR beta nucleotide sequences were sequenced per donor, around a sixth of them non-productive.

Via the germline V gene (reference sequence), CDR1 is SGHNT and CDR2 YYREEE. Relative to germline, V is 0 bases shorter and J is 1 base shorter, with 10 bases between their ends. The cysteine opens and the phenylalanine closes a CDR3 of 15 amino acids. Solely the CDR3 DNA is kept, with 45 bases framed from the first base. Overall study outcomes, separate from this receptor: At a false discovery rate of 0.05, a later analysis linked 15,000 to 20,000 TCR beta sequences to specific HLA alleles. According to the authors, the approach could potentially be generalized to other disease states and immunological phenotypes. V-gene and J-gene trimming of TCR beta chains was associated with a missense DCLRE1C variant in a later genetic analysis, and the association was replicated in an independent cohort. The study listed 150 to 200 TCR beta chains as associated with cytomegalovirus. A later analysis found that TCR association rates varied across HLA loci, with DRB1 alleles showing the most associated TCRs and HLA-C alleles the fewest. In this cohort, only TCR beta chains were sequenced, and detectable features were limited by the absence of alpha or paired-chain data. Linkage disequilibrium might explain the correlated functional status among segregating V segments, but an unknown experimental factor could not be ruled out. According to a later genetic analysis, donors in an Asian-associated ancestry cluster had fewer N-insertions in productive TCRs than the approximately 710-donor mean. Most TCR sequences were observed very rarely across donors, whereas some public TCRs were present in many individuals. Because the 87-base-pair reads could not distinguish some IMGT-functional V segments, including TRBV6-2 and TRBV6-3, those segments were excluded. Because HLA typing was missing for some donors at each locus, association tests included only the typed subset. When HLA alleles, especially DR and DQ, strongly co-occurred, TCR associations were difficult to assign to individual alleles. In vitro tests confirmed that a few of the cytomegalovirus-associated TCR beta chains recognize cytomegalovirus antigens. In both the original and validation cohorts, the classifier was reported to diagnose cytomegalovirus status with high specificity and sensitivity. A further reported finding was that TCR beta sequences accurately predicted the HLA-A and HLA-B alleles for most subjects in the first cohort. Because counts were too low, about 18 rarely observed V segments, including chromosome 9 orphons, were left out of the earlier analysis of 500 to 650 of the donors. Compared with equally common non-associated chains, HLA-associated TCR beta chains in a later analysis were more clonally expanded and had lower generation probabilities. In a later analysis, several top co-occurrence clusters were reported to appear linked to parvovirus B19, influenza, CMV and Epstein-Barr virus. An earlier analysis of several hundred of the donors showed that most TCR beta V segments appeared in productive rearrangements either about 87% or about 30% of the time, which broadly matched IMGT annotations. The only immune exposure information available for the cohort was CMV serostatus. Sequencing depth was assumed to be roughly uniform across donors in the presence/absence analyses, though that assumption may not hold. Most CMV-associated TCR beta chains appeared to be HLA-restricted in a later analysis, and the HLA associations seemed to be driven largely by CMV exposure. A group of highly shared sequence variants was considered likely to be a technical artifact of the sequencing pipeline.

This clonotype was obtained from a man aged 18 to 29 in good health and CMV-seronegative. This chain is built from TRBV5-4 and TRBJ1-2; the D region possibly corresponds to TRBD1 (5 bases align). Sequencing used PBMCs. The CDR3 reads CASSLAGGVNYGYTF. The sequence in DNA is TGTGCCAGCAGCTTGGCCGGGGGGGTTAACTATGGCTACACCTTC.